These T cell receptor beta chains were read from a single sample in a study of blood T cell repertoires in COVID-19. Assay: immunoSEQ multiplex PCR; the TCRdb copy retains only in-frame clones and omits some. Of 300,000 to 350,000 clones in the sample, around 90% were seen once. The sequencing sample was made of PBMCs or T cells enriched from blood (not recorded which). All receptors come from a man aged 30 to 45 who had recovered from COVID-19. CDR3s include the opening cysteine and the closing phenylalanine or tryptophan. The D gene is left open where the match is weak. Clone size is given for some rows only: seen once, a few or many times, or a class if the clone is expanded.

d_gene: TRBD1
j_gene: TRBJ1-4
abundance: few
v_gene: TRBV19
CDR3nt: TGTGCCAGTAGTATCACAGGGGCGCATGGTGAAAAACTGTTTTTT
CDR3aa: CASSITGAHGEKLFF

d_gene: TRBD1
j_gene: TRBJ1-4
abundance: NA
v_gene: TRBV3-1/TRBV3-2
CDR3nt: TGTGCCAGCAGCCAAGAGACAGGGGATTACCCACTTGAAAAACTGTTTTTT
CDR3aa: CASSQETGDYPLEKLFF

d_gene: NA
j_gene: TRBJ1-1
abundance: NA
v_gene: TRBV11-2
CDR3nt: TGTGCCAGCAGCTTATCAATGAACACTGAAGCTTTCTTT
CDR3aa: CASSLSMNTEAFF

d_gene: NA
j_gene: TRBJ2-2
abundance: NA
v_gene: TRBV12-3/TRBV12-4
CDR3nt: TGTGCCAGCAGGCAGGACTACACCGGGGAGCTGTTTTTT
CDR3aa: CASRQDYTGELFF

d_gene: TRBD1
j_gene: TRBJ2-3
abundance: NA
v_gene: TRBV10-3
CDR3nt: TGTGCCAGCATACCGGGACAGGGGGTGGAAGATACGCAGTATTTT
CDR3aa: CASIPGQGVEDTQYF

d_gene: NA
j_gene: TRBJ1-1
abundance: NA
v_gene: TRBV29-1
CDR3nt: TGCAGCGCGGAAACAGGGATCGGCCCTGAAGCTTTCTTT
CDR3aa: CSAETGIGPEAFF

d_gene: TRBD1
j_gene: TRBJ2-2
abundance: NA
v_gene: TRBV12-5
CDR3nt: TGTGCTAGTGGTTTGGTACATGGAGCCACAGGGGACACCGGGGAGCTGTTTTTT
CDR3aa: CASGLVHGATGDTGELFF

d_gene: TRBD2
j_gene: TRBJ2-3
abundance: once
v_gene: TRBV28
CDR3nt: TGTGCCAGCAGTTTTGGGACTAGCGGGGCAGATACGCAGTATTTT
CDR3aa: CASSFGTSGADTQYF

d_gene: NA
j_gene: TRBJ1-1
abundance: NA
v_gene: TRBV5-1
CDR3nt: TGCGCCAGCAGCGGCGACAGCGTGAGCACTGAAGCTTTCTTT
CDR3aa: CASSGDSVSTEAFF

d_gene: NA
j_gene: TRBJ2-7
abundance: NA
v_gene: TRBV7-2
CDR3nt: TGTGCCAGCAGCTTAGATGGTCAGGTAACCTACGAGCAGTACTTC
CDR3aa: CASSLDGQVTYEQYF

d_gene: TRBD2
j_gene: TRBJ2-3
abundance: NA
v_gene: TRBV7-8
CDR3nt: TGTGCCAGCAGCTTAGAGGTGGGACTAGCGGGGGGAATCTCGGATACGCAGTATTTT
CDR3aa: CASSLEVGLAGGISDTQYF

d_gene: TRBD1
j_gene: TRBJ2-5
abundance: NA
v_gene: TRBV6-5
CDR3nt: TGTGCCAGCAGTTATCCCGGGACAGGGCGGGAGACCCAGTACTTC
CDR3aa: CASSYPGTGRETQYF

d_gene: TRBD2
j_gene: TRBJ2-1
abundance: NA
v_gene: TRBV28
CDR3nt: TGTGCCAGCAGTGTCTTGGGGGGGGAGTCCTACAATGAGCAGTTCTTC
CDR3aa: CASSVLGGESYNEQFF

d_gene: TRBD1
j_gene: TRBJ2-3
abundance: once
v_gene: TRBV25-1
CDR3nt: TGTGCCAGCAGTGGATACAGGGGCAGCACAGATACGCAGTATTTT
CDR3aa: CASSGYRGSTDTQYF

d_gene: TRBD1
j_gene: TRBJ1-2
abundance: once
v_gene: TRBV6-5
CDR3nt: TGTGCCAGCAGTTACCGGGACAGTACCTATGGCTACACCTTC
CDR3aa: CASSYRDSTYGYTF

d_gene: TRBD2
j_gene: TRBJ2-1
abundance: NA
v_gene: TRBV4-1
CDR3nt: TGCGCCAGCAGCCCGAACCCCGGCGGGGGGAGCTACAATGAGCAGTTCTTC
CDR3aa: CASSPNPGGGSYNEQFF

d_gene: NA
j_gene: TRBJ1-5
abundance: NA
v_gene: TRBV5-1
CDR3nt: TGCGCCAGCAGCTTGGGAGTTAGCAATCAGCCCCAGCATTTT
CDR3aa: CASSLGVSNQPQHF

d_gene: TRBD1
j_gene: TRBJ2-7
abundance: NA
v_gene: TRBV4-1
CDR3nt: TGCGCCAGCAGCCCTGCTGCCGGGACAGGGAGGTCCGGCTACGAGCAGTACTTC
CDR3aa: CASSPAAGTGRSGYEQYF

d_gene: TRBD1
j_gene: TRBJ1-1
abundance: once
v_gene: TRBV19
CDR3nt: TGTGCCAGTAATACAGGGGAGAACACTGAAGCTTTCTTT
CDR3aa: CASNTGENTEAFF

d_gene: NA
j_gene: TRBJ1-1
abundance: NA
v_gene: TRBV14
CDR3nt: TGTGCCAGCAGCCAAGATGGGGGGGCCACTACCCTCTACACTGAAGCTTTCTTT
CDR3aa: CASSQDGGATTLYTEAFF

d_gene: NA
j_gene: TRBJ1-5
abundance: NA
v_gene: TRBV30
CDR3nt: TGTGCCTGGAGCCGGGACTGGGGTAGGGATCAGCCCCAGCATTTT
CDR3aa: CAWSRDWGRDQPQHF

d_gene: NA
j_gene: TRBJ2-2
abundance: NA
v_gene: TRBV19
CDR3nt: TGTGCCAGTAGTACCCACTTGGGGCGACCTGACAGGCCCACCGGGGAGCTGTTTTTT
CDR3aa: CASSTHLGRPDRPTGELFF

d_gene: TRBD2
j_gene: TRBJ2-1
abundance: NA
v_gene: TRBV3-1/TRBV3-2
CDR3nt: TGTGCCAGCAGCCTGAGCGGGGGGGGATCCTACAATGAGCAGTTCTTC
CDR3aa: CASSLSGGGSYNEQFF

d_gene: NA
j_gene: TRBJ1-2
abundance: NA
v_gene: TRBV15
CDR3nt: TGTGCCACCAGCAGCGGGACATTTAACTATGGCTACACCTTC
CDR3aa: CATSSGTFNYGYTF

d_gene: TRBD2
j_gene: TRBJ2-3
abundance: few
v_gene: TRBV10-3
CDR3nt: TGTGCCACTGGGGATCTAGCGGGGGGACCCACAGATACGCAGTATTTT
CDR3aa: CATGDLAGGPTDTQYF

d_gene: NA
j_gene: TRBJ1-2
abundance: NA
v_gene: TRBV10-3
CDR3nt: TGTGCCATCAGGAGTGAGGGCTCCTATGGCTACACCTTC
CDR3aa: CAIRSEGSYGYTF

d_gene: NA
j_gene: TRBJ2-7
abundance: once
v_gene: TRBV12-3/TRBV12-4
CDR3nt: TGTGCCAGCAGTTTAGCGGGGAGGAGCGAGCAGTACTTC
CDR3aa: CASSLAGRSEQYF

d_gene: NA
j_gene: TRBJ1-1
abundance: NA
v_gene: TRBV24-1
CDR3nt: TGTGCCACCAGTGACTCTCGCGGGGTTGGGAGCACTGAAGCTTTCTTT
CDR3aa: CATSDSRGVGSTEAFF

d_gene: TRBD1
j_gene: TRBJ2-3
abundance: NA
v_gene: TRBV24-1
CDR3nt: TGTGCCACCAGTGGAGGACAGGGAATCACAGATACGCAGTATTTT
CDR3aa: CATSGGQGITDTQYF

d_gene: NA
j_gene: TRBJ2-7
abundance: NA
v_gene: TRBV7-9
CDR3nt: TGTGCCAGCAGCTATTCGGGAGAGCACGAGCAGTACTTC
CDR3aa: CASSYSGEHEQYF

d_gene: TRBD1
j_gene: TRBJ2-7
abundance: NA
v_gene: TRBV28
CDR3nt: TGTGCCAGCAGCCCCGGGACAGGGGGCAACGAGCAGTACTTC
CDR3aa: CASSPGTGGNEQYF

d_gene: TRBD2
j_gene: TRBJ2-3
abundance: once
v_gene: TRBV9
CDR3nt: TGTGCCAGCAGATATTCTAGCGGGGGGGCGAACACAGATACGCAGTATTTT
CDR3aa: CASRYSSGGANTDTQYF

d_gene: NA
j_gene: TRBJ2-7
abundance: few
v_gene: TRBV30
CDR3nt: TGTGCCTGGGGCCGCGATTCCGCCGGGCAGTACTTC
CDR3aa: CAWGRDSAGQYF

d_gene: NA
j_gene: TRBJ1-4
abundance: NA
v_gene: TRBV7-7
CDR3nt: TGTGCCAGCAGCCCGGGGGGCACTAATGAAAAACTGTTTTTT
CDR3aa: CASSPGGTNEKLFF

d_gene: TRBD1
j_gene: TRBJ1-2
abundance: NA
v_gene: TRBV9
CDR3nt: TGTGCCAGCAGCGTAGAACTGGGACAGGGCCATGGGGGCTACACCTTC
CDR3aa: CASSVELGQGHGGYTF

d_gene: NA
j_gene: TRBJ1-5
abundance: NA
v_gene: TRBV28
CDR3nt: TGTGCCAGCAGTACCTGGACTAAAAGCGGGCATTTT
CDR3aa: CASSTWTKSGHF

d_gene: NA
j_gene: TRBJ1-6
abundance: NA
v_gene: TRBV10-2
CDR3nt: TGCGCCAGCCAGACGGACAGATATAATTCACCCCTCCACTTT
CDR3aa: CASQTDRYNSPLHF